These 5 T cell receptor beta chains were all obtained from the same sample, sequenced in a study of Ad26.COV2.S vaccination and SARS-CoV-2 variants. The method was immunoSEQ multiplex PCR; TCRdb's version includes in-frame clones alone and lacks a portion of them. The sample includes about 350,000 clones, about 85% of them seen just once. The treatment denotes: over 15 received Ad26.COV2.S at low or high dose, single or two shots; about 5 received placebo; per-sample allocation not given. Day 63 after the first vaccine or placebo injection was the time point for sampling. The input for sequencing was peripheral blood, taken in a trial of Ad26.COV2.S vaccine versus placebo. Receptors were obtained from a person between 18 and 59 years old who received the Ad26.COV2.S COVID-19 vaccine or a placebo.

The rearrangement uses TRBV30 and TRBJ2-5; D might be TRBD1 (6 bases). CDR1 is GTSNPN and CDR2 is SVGIG in the germline V gene (reference sequence). Trimming left V 5 bases short and J 5 bases short, with 15 bases between. The CDR3 totals 13 residues. CDR3 nucleotides: TGTGCCTGGCGCACAGGGTTAGGGGAGACCCAGTACTTC. Translating gives CAWRTGLGETQYF.

The V and J genes are TRBV28 and TRBJ2-3; 7 positions agree with TRBD1. V lost 4 bases, J lost 7 bases, and 20 bases stayed unmatched. The CDR3 has 18 residues. Germline loops: CDR1 MDHEN, CDR2 SYDVKM. In nucleotides, the CDR3 is TGTGCCAGCAGTTATACAGGGGCCACAGCACAGCACATAAATACGCAGTATTTT. Its translation: CASSYTGATAQHINTQYF.

The chain combines TRBV13 with TRBJ2-7; 7 nucleotides line up with TRBD1. After removal of 3 bases from V and 3 bases from J, the junction contained 5 bases not matched to a gene. Per germline, CDR1 PRHDT and CDR2 FYEKMQ (reference sequence). The CDR3 is 14 amino acids. The CDR3 here is CASSFHRGNYEQYF. The CDR3 DNA reads as TGTGCCAGCAGCTTCCACAGGGGAAACTACGAGCAGTACTTC.

The V call is TRBV9, the J call TRBJ2-5, with 10 bases fitting TRBD2. Germline CDR1 reads SGDLS; CDR2 reads YYNGEE. The CDR3 extends over 17 amino acids. V shed 0 bases, J shed 1 base, and the junction held 6 bases outside the gene matches. CDR3 sequence reads: CASSVGISGGVQETQYF. The DNA of the CDR3 is TGTGCCAGCAGCGTAGGTATCAGCGGGGGGGTCCAAGAGACCCAGTACTTC.

The rearrangement uses TRBV20-1 and TRBJ2-1, with D uncertain. Per the germline V gene, CDR1 is DFQATT and CDR2 is SNEGSKA (reference sequence). V shed 2 bases and J shed 5 bases, with 4 bases lying between them. The CDR3 totals 11 residues. CDR3 nucleotides: TGCAGTGCTAGAACTAACAATGAGCAGTTCTTC. It encodes CSARTNNEQFF.